A selection of T cell receptor beta chains follows, all from one sample in a study of cytomegalovirus exposure and HLA in healthy donors. TCRdb keeps only in-frame clones here, not all; method: immunoSEQ multiplex PCR. This sample has about 76,000 clones; around 72% occur once, and the top ten carry about 16%. Sample: PBMCs. The receptor set was obtained from a woman aged 40 to 50 in good health and CMV-seropositive. The CDR3 runs from the conserved cysteine through the conserved F or W. D genes are given only for firm matches. Clone size is given for some rows only: seen once, a few or many times, or a class if the clone is expanded.

v_gene	j_gene	abundance	d_gene	CDR3aa	CDR3nt
TRBV4-3	TRBJ1-6	few	.	CASSQEERELGSYNSPLHF	TGCGCCAGCAGCCAAGAAGAAAGGGAGTTGGGCTCCTATAATTCACCCCTCCACTTT
TRBV19	TRBJ1-5	.	TRBD1	CASSTGQPYYSNQPQHF	TGTGCCAGTAGTACGGGACAGCCTTACTATAGCAATCAGCCCCAGCATTTT
TRBV19	TRBJ1-3	.	.	CASIGRADTIYF	TGTGCCAGTATCGGCAGGGCGGACACCATATATTTT
TRBV28	TRBJ1-1	.	.	CASSLGQTAFF	TGTGCCAGCAGCCTAGGACAGACCGCTTTCTTT
TRBV5-6	TRBJ1-6	.	.	CASSRTESWLAGSPLHF	TGTGCCAGCAGCCGGACAGAATCTTGGCTAGCGGGTTCACCCCTCCACTTT
TRBV29-1	TRBJ1-1	.	TRBD1	CSGGQRYTEAFF	TGCAGCGGGGGACAGCGTTACACTGAAGCTTTCTTT
TRBV6-5	TRBJ1-1	.	.	CASRWGSRNTEAFF	TGTGCCAGCAGATGGGGCAGCCGGAACACTGAAGCTTTCTTT
TRBV5-1	TRBJ1-1	once	TRBD1	CASSSSGTGAGVTEAFF	TGCGCCAGCAGCTCGTCCGGGACAGGGGCCGGAGTCACTGAAGCTTTCTTT
TRBV2	TRBJ2-1	.	TRBD2	CASSSSGGGQFF	TGTGCCAGCAGTTCTAGCGGGGGAGGGCAGTTCTTC
TRBV21-1	TRBJ2-5	.	.	CASSKAGSGVRQETQYF	TGTGCCAGCAGCAAAGCTGGATCGGGGGTACGACAAGAGACCCAGTACTTC
TRBV5-1	TRBJ2-3	.	TRBD2	CASSSGTMTDTQYF	TGCGCCAGCAGCTCCGGGACTATGACAGATACGCAGTATTTT
TRBV5-1	TRBJ1-1	.	TRBD1	CASSLGPGQGGKTFF	TGCGCCAGCAGCTTGGGGCCGGGACAGGGTGGGAAGACTTTCTTT
TRBV14	TRBJ1-6	.	.	CASSSGHIGSYNSPLHF	TGTGCCAGCAGCTCGGGACACATAGGGTCCTATAATTCACCCCTCCACTTT
TRBV6-5	TRBJ2-7	.	.	CASSYRWGRGAYEQYF	TGTGCCAGCAGTTACCGCTGGGGCAGGGGGGCCTACGAGCAGTACTTC
TRBV4-2	TRBJ2-1	.	.	CASSPDWVREQFF	TGTGCCAGCAGCCCGGACTGGGTACGGGAGCAGTTCTTC
TRBV10-1	TRBJ2-2	.	.	CASARHTGELFF	TGCGCCAGCGCCAGGCACACCGGGGAGCTGTTTTTT
TRBV28	TRBJ1-2	.	.	CASSLSGDNYGYTF	TGTGCCAGCAGCCTAAGCGGGGATAACTATGGCTACACCTTC
TRBV7-9	TRBJ1-2	.	.	CASSLDGAPGYGYTF	TGTGCCAGCAGCTTAGATGGGGCTCCTGGCTATGGCTACACCTTC
TRBV7-6	TRBJ2-2	.	.	CASSLSGANTGELFF	TGTGCCAGCAGCTTATCGGGGGCGAACACCGGGGAGCTGTTTTTT
TRBV10-3	TRBJ2-7	.	TRBD2	CAISESSSGSYEQYF	TGTGCCATCAGTGAGTCGAGTAGCGGGAGTTACGAGCAGTACTTC
TRBV29-1	TRBJ1-2	few	.	CSQKTVSALYGWLESSYTF	TGCAGCCAAAAGACTGTATCCGCTCTCTATGGCTGGTTGGAAAGTAGCTACACCTTC
TRBV19	TRBJ1-1	.	.	CASKIGALVAEAFF	TGTGCCAGTAAAATAGGGGCGTTGGTCGCTGAAGCTTTCTTT
TRBV7-9	TRBJ1-3	.	.	CASSFRLTEGTIYF	TGTGCCAGCAGCTTTCGATTAACGGAGGGGACCATATATTTT
TRBV15	TRBJ2-7	.	TRBD2	CATSSGLAGGWYEQYF	TGTGCCACCAGCAGCGGACTAGCGGGGGGCTGGTACGAGCAGTACTTC
TRBV19	TRBJ2-3	.	.	CASSIQGTDTQYF	TGTGCCAGTAGTATCCAGGGGACAGATACGCAGTATTTT